The 31 T cell receptor beta chains reported below all come from one sample, sequenced in a study of Graves' ophthalmopathy and Graves' hyperthyroidism. Scientists amplified the TCR beta CDR3 regions from RNA transcripts. Scientists carried out first-round RT-PCR using HTBI primers and then a second-round multiplex PCR. TCRdb re-analysed the multiplex PCR reads in MiXCR, keeping a single row per CDR3 protein. The sample records 350,000 to 400,000 distinct CDR3 sequences, around 20% being singletons. The source material was peripheral blood. The receptors originated from a woman between 18 and 30 years old with Graves' ophthalmopathy.

Ten or more counts support this clonotype. For the CDR3, the DNA is TGCAGTGCCATGGACAGGGCTAACTATGGCTACACCTTC. Amino acid sequence: CSAMDRANYGYTF. The V call is TRBV20-1, the J call TRBJ1-2; 8 positions match TRBD1. V gave up 6 bases and J gave up 0 bases; unmatched junction bases: 3. The CDR3 has 13 amino acids. CDR1 and CDR2 from the germline V gene are DFQATT and SNEGSKA (reference sequence).

This clonotype was counted at least ten times. The rearrangement uses TRBV9 and TRBJ2-2, with D unclear. The germline gives CDR1 SGDLS, CDR2 YYNGEE. This CDR3 has 13 amino acids. Trimming removed 0 bases at V and 9 bases at J, with 9 bases between. The CDR3 DNA follows: TGTGCCAGCAGCGTAGGAGAGTCCTGGGAGCTGTTTTTT. It yields the protein CASSVGESWELFF.

This clonotype was recorded many times. The chain employs TRBV20-1 and TRBJ2-2; maybe TRBD2 (6 bases). This CDR3 has 17 residues. The V gene's germline CDR1 is DFQATT and CDR2 SNEGSKA (reference sequence). Trimming shortened V by 2 bases and J by 7 bases, and 23 bases separated the two germline ends. Here the CDR3 DNA reads TGCAGTGCTAGAAATCTGAGTCTAGCGAGTCTCGGCGGGGAGCTGTTTTTT. Its protein is CSARNLSLASLGGELFF.

In this sample, this clonotype turned up many times. The chain is built from TRBV11-2 and TRBJ2-7, with 12 bases aligning to TRBD1. CDR3 length: 14 residues. From germline, CDR1 is SGHAT and CDR2 FQNNGV. With V trimmed by 5 bases and J by 4 bases, 3 bases remained unmatched. CDR3 sequence reads: CASSGTGGVYEQYF. CDR3 DNA sequence: TGTGCCAGCAGCGGGACAGGGGGCGTTTACGAGCAGTACTTC.

The chain joins TRBV28 to TRBJ2-7; D perhaps matches TRBD2 (5 bases). The CDR3 runs to 16 residues. The V gene lost 4 bases and the J gene lost 1 base, with 17 bases spanning the gap. Per germline, CDR1 MDHEN and CDR2 SYDVKM. The CDR3 DNA reads TGTGCCAGCAGTTACTCCCTCGCGGGCAGATCCTACGAGCAGTACTTC. This codes for CASSYSLAGRSYEQYF.

The sample holds a few counts of this clonotype. This chain joins TRBV5-5 and TRBJ2-7, with D unclear. In germline, CDR1 is SGHKS, CDR2 YYEKEE (reference sequence). The CDR3 consists of 14 residues. V gave up 2 bases and J gave up 1 base, with 10 bases separating them. The CDR3 DNA follows: TGTGCCAGCAGCTTCGTGGGGTTATCCTACGAGCAGTACTTC. Translated: CASSFVGLSYEQYF.

This clonotype has a count of ten or more. This chain uses TRBV7-2 with TRBJ1-6; D not certain. Per germline, CDR1 SGHTA and CDR2 FQGNSA. The CDR3 has 14 amino acids. V lost 1 base, J lost 10 bases, and 11 bases lay in between. CDR3 sequence (DNA): TGTGCCAGCAGCTTAGAGGGTTTCGGGTCACCCCTCCACTTT. It encodes CASSLEGFGSPLHF.

Many counts were recorded for this clonotype. This chain links TRBV13 with TRBJ1-2; D is perhaps TRBD1 (5 bases). Germline V lookup: CDR1 PRHDT, CDR2 FYEKMQ (reference sequence). CDR3 length: 13 residues. The germline V and J ends were trimmed by 3 bases and 4 bases, with 9 bases remaining between them. CDR3 in DNA: TGTGCCAGCAGCTTTAGCGACAGCTATGGCTACACCTTC. This encodes CASSFSDSYGYTF.

There are many counts of this clonotype. This chain connects TRBV12-3 or TRBV12-4 to TRBJ2-2, with D possibly matching TRBD1 (6 bases). V was shortened by 6 bases and J by 6 bases, with 14 bases between the two germline ends. This CDR3 spans 14 amino acids. CDR3 DNA: TGTGCCAGCAGCCACAACAGGGTCCCCGGGGAGCTGTTTTTT. Residues: CASSHNRVPGELFF.

The table lists this clonotype with a few counts. The chain has TRBV12-3 or TRBV12-4 and TRBJ2-7, with TRBD2 matching over 9 bases. J lost 4 bases, V lost 6 bases, and 7 bases had no gene match. The CDR3 runs 14 residues. DNA of the CDR3: TGTGCCAGCAGACCCTCTAGCGGGAATTACGAGCAGTACTTC. Its protein product is CASRPSSGNYEQYF.

This rearrangement joins TRBV6-5 to TRBJ2-7; D perhaps matches TRBD2 (6 bases). The CDR3 runs 16 residues. Looked up from germline, CDR1 is MNHEY and CDR2 is SVGAGI. Between the trimmed V and J ends, which lost 0 bases and 2 bases, there was a span of 14 bases. CDR3 amino acids: CASSYSIGSGTYEQYF. CDR3 nucleotides: TGTGCCAGCAGTTACTCGATAGGTAGCGGTACCTACGAGCAGTACTTC.

The rearrangement links TRBV12-3 or TRBV12-4 to TRBJ1-3, with TRBD1 matching 7 bases. With 5 bases clipped from V and 4 bases from J, the junction kept 5 bases outside the gene matches. The CDR3 runs to 14 residues. For the CDR3, the DNA is TGTGCCAGCAGTCCAGGACAGGAGGGAAACACCATATATTTT. Residues: CASSPGQEGNTIYF.

Ten or more counts support this clonotype. The V and J genes are TRBV2 and TRBJ1-3; no firm D call. CDR1 and CDR2 from the germline V gene are SNHLY and FYNNEI. The V end was cut by 2 bases, the J end by 0 bases, with 11 bases between. CDR3 size: 16 residues. The CDR3 protein is CASSERRQSSGNTIYF. CDR3 nucleotide sequence: TGTGCCAGCAGTGAACGAAGGCAGAGCTCTGGAAACACCATATATTTT. Full variable domain (rest looked up from reference TRBV2 and TRBJ1-3): EPEVTQTPSHQVTQMGQEVILRCVPISNHLYFYWYRQILGQKVEFLVSFYNNEISEKSEIFDDQFSVERPDGSNFTLKIRSTKLEDSAMYFCASSERRQSSGNTIYFGEGSWLTVV.

This clonotype was observed many times. The genes are TRBV11-2 and TRBJ1-1, with D hard to call. The CDR3 spans 16 residues. Germline V gene data show CDR1 as SGHAT and CDR2 as FQNNGV. Between the trimmed V and J ends, which lost 0 bases and 1 base, there was a span of 12 bases. CDR3 amino acids: CASSLDSLLENTEAFF. CDR3 bases: TGTGCCAGCAGCTTAGATAGCCTCCTGGAGAACACTGAAGCTTTCTTT. The entire variable domain, with the rest obtained from reference TRBV11-2 and TRBJ1-1, is as follows: EAGVAQSPRYKIIEKRQSVAFWCNPISGHATLYWYQQILGQGPKLLIQFQNNGVVDDSQLPKDRFSAERLKGVDSTLKIQPAKLEDSAVYLCASSLDSLLENTEAFFGQGTRLTVV.

This chain links TRBV4-2 with TRBJ2-7, with D perhaps matching TRBD1 (6 bases). V was trimmed by 2 bases and J by 1 base, leaving 12 bases between them. The CDR3 runs to 15 residues. The V gene's germline CDR1 is LGHNA and CDR2 YNFKEQ. This chain's CDR3 is CASSQKVGASYEQYF. The DNA for the CDR3 is TGTGCCAGCAGCCAAAAAGTGGGGGCGTCCTACGAGCAGTACTTC.

This clonotype was seen many times. This rearrangement joins TRBV7-2 to TRBJ2-5, with D tentatively TRBD2 (6 bases). The CDR3 spans 19 residues. Trimming removed 4 bases from V and 4 bases from J, with 28 bases in between. CDR1 is SGHTA, CDR2 FQGNSA, per germline. The CDR3 nucleotides read TGTGCCAGCAGCTACCTGGGTGTTGGCGGGGTTACGCTAATAGAGACCCAGTACTTC. This codes for CASSYLGVGGVTLIETQYF.

This clonotype was counted many times. The CDR3: CATSRDYGNTEAFF. In nucleotides, the CDR3 is TGTGCCACCAGCAGAGATTATGGGAACACTGAAGCTTTCTTT. The J gene is TRBJ1-1, the V gene TRBV15; D uncertain. CDR1 and CDR2 from the germline V gene are LNHNV and YYDKDF (reference sequence). This CDR3 spans 14 amino acids. V shed 0 bases and J shed 1 base, with 6 bases lying between them.

This clonotype has a count of ten or more. The rearrangement links TRBV6-2 or TRBV6-3 to TRBJ1-5; possibly TRBD1 for D (5 bases). CDR3 length: 14 amino acids. Germline CDR1 reads MNHEY; CDR2 reads SVGEGT. V lost 6 bases, J lost 9 bases, and 18 bases lay in between. The CDR3 protein is CASRDGTDARPQHF. CDR3 nucleotide sequence: TGTGCCAGCAGAGATGGGACTGATGCGAGGCCCCAGCATTTT.

This clonotype was seen once. The chain couples TRBV28 to TRBJ1-5; D may be TRBD1 (5 bases). This CDR3 is 14 amino acids long. Germline-derived CDR1 and CDR2 are MDHEN and SYDVKM. Trimming removed 7 bases at V and 3 bases at J, with 13 bases between. The CDR3 nucleotides read TGTGCCAGCACCTCGACAGACGACAATCAGCCCCAGCATTTT. As protein: CASTSTDDNQPQHF.

This clonotype was observed at least ten times. V is TRBV18 and J is TRBJ1-2, with D unresolved. Germline loops: CDR1 KGHSH, CDR2 LQKENI. V lost 3 bases, J lost 5 bases, and 16 bases lay in between. The CDR3 is 15 amino acids. CDR3 sequence reads: CASSPRKASEYGYTF. CDR3 nucleotides: TGTGCCAGCTCACCGAGGAAGGCGTCAGAATATGGCTACACCTTC.

This clonotype came up many times. The chain joins TRBV19 to TRBJ1-1; perhaps TRBD1 as D (6 bases). The CDR3 runs to 13 residues. From germline, CDR1 is LNHDA and CDR2 SQIVND (reference sequence). V lost 3 bases and J 3 bases, leaving 8 bases between the germline ends. Written as DNA, the CDR3 is TGTGCCAGTAGTATCAGGACAGACACTGAAGCTTTCTTT. Encoded protein: CASSIRTDTEAFF.

This clonotype was seen ten or more times. The chain is built from TRBV24-1 and TRBJ1-2; tentative D call: TRBD1 (6 bases). Germline values: CDR1 KGHDR, CDR2 SFDVKD. V was shortened by 2 bases and J by 9 bases, with 18 bases between the two germline ends. The CDR3 contains 15 residues. The CDR3 bases are TGTGCCACCAGTGATTATGGGACACCCGAACTTCGCTACACCTTC. Amino acid sequence: CATSDYGTPELRYTF.

The sample holds many counts of this clonotype. The chain has TRBV6-2 or TRBV6-3 and TRBJ2-6; maybe TRBD2 (5 bases). This CDR3 is built from 16 residues. Per the germline V gene, CDR1 is MNHEY and CDR2 is SVGEGT. Deletions cut 5 bases from V and 3 bases from J, with 14 bases between. The CDR3 here is CASSAGGWDGANVLTF. CDR3 bases: TGTGCCAGCAGTGCCGGAGGATGGGATGGGGCCAACGTCCTGACTTTC.

In its sample, this clonotype was seen many times. The V call is TRBV7-9, the J call TRBJ1-1; D gene uncertain. The germline V gene encodes CDR1 SEHNR and CDR2 FQNEAQ (reference sequence). Trimming took 2 bases from V and 7 from J, leaving 8 bases between them. The CDR3 runs 12 residues. The CDR3 nucleotides are TGTGCCAGCAGCTTAATGAAGGTTGAAGCTTTCTTT. This encodes CASSLMKVEAFF.

This clonotype was seen repeatedly, ten times or more. V usage is TRBV6-2 or TRBV6-3 and J usage is TRBJ2-7; tentative D call: TRBD2 (5 bases). This CDR3 is built from 16 residues. Germline V CDR1 and CDR2: MNHEY, SVGEGT. Trimming cost V 7 bases and J 3 bases, with 22 bases left between them. The CDR3 here is CASTHSRGTVNYEQYF. In DNA form, the CDR3 reads TGTGCCAGCACCCACAGTCGGGGAACGGTCAACTACGAGCAGTACTTC.

The sample holds many counts of this clonotype. The rearrangement joins TRBV7-8 to TRBJ1-1; D not certain. The ends were cut back, 6 bases at V and 4 bases at J, with 12 bases in the middle. The CDR3 is 13 amino acids. CDR1 is SGHVS, CDR2 FQNEAQ, per germline. The CDR3 DNA sequence: TGTGCCAGCAGACTAAATGGGGTCACTGAAGCTTTCTTT. Its translation is CASRLNGVTEAFF.

This clonotype has at least ten counts. This chain uses TRBV7-2 with TRBJ2-7; D not resolved. CDR3 length: 14 residues. V was shortened by 2 bases and J by 4 bases, with 12 bases between the two germline ends. Looked up from germline, CDR1 is SGHTA and CDR2 is FQGNSA. CDR3 DNA sequence: TGTGCCAGCAGCTTATCGCTCCAGGAATACGAGCAGTACTTC. This encodes CASSLSLQEYEQYF.

For this clonotype: At one end, the junction sequence differs from germline, possibly due to a read error. The chain carries TRBV7-8 and TRBJ1-1; D not certain. Per germline, CDR1 SGHVS and CDR2 FQNEAQ. The CDR3 runs 11 residues. The CDR3 nucleotides read TGTGCCGGCAGCTTCCTCAGCGAAGCTTTCTTT. Protein product: CAGSFLSEAFF.

This clonotype has a count of ten or more. The gene calls are TRBV6-2 or TRBV6-3 and TRBJ2-7; 7 nucleotides align to TRBD1. CDR3 length: 13 amino acids. Per the germline V gene, CDR1 is MNHEY and CDR2 is SVGEGT. V gave up 6 bases and J gave up 3 bases; unmatched junction bases: 5. The CDR3 loop reads CASRITGDYEQYF. CDR3 bases: TGTGCCAGCAGGATTACAGGGGACTACGAGCAGTACTTC.

The V call is TRBV7-2, the J call TRBJ2-7; 8 nucleotides align to TRBD1. The J segment lost 3 bases and the V segment lost 0 bases, leaving 7 bases of the junction unmatched. This CDR3 has 16 residues. Germline CDR1 and CDR2: SGHTA and FQGNSA. In nucleotides, the CDR3 is TGTGCCAGCAGCTTAGCGGGGGCGACAGGGGACTACGAGCAGTACTTC. The encoded protein is CASSLAGATGDYEQYF.

This clonotype was seen at least ten times. V and J are TRBV6-2 or TRBV6-3 and TRBJ1-1; D ambiguous. The V gene's germline CDR1 is MNHEY and CDR2 SVGEGT. With 8 bases removed from V and 2 bases from J, the gap between germline ends came to 9 bases. The CDR3 consists of 12 residues. The CDR3 loop reads CASWRINTEAFF. The CDR3 nucleotides read TGTGCCAGCTGGAGAATAAACACTGAAGCTTTCTTT.